Listed here are 6 T cell receptor beta chains from one sample, sequenced in a study of cytomegalovirus exposure and HLA in healthy donors. PCR was performed using 60 Vbeta and 13 Jbeta primers. Assay: immunoSEQ multiplex PCR; the TCRdb copy retains only in-frame clones and omits some. The sample lists tens of thousands of clones; roughly 76% were seen once. Source material: PBMCs. These receptors were taken from a woman in her thirties or forties in good health and CMV-seronegative.

The V call is TRBV6-5, the J call TRBJ2-5, with D possibly TRBD2 on 5 matching bases. V was clipped by 5 bases and J by 1 base, with 8 bases between them. CDR1 MNHEY and CDR2 SVGAGI come from the germline V gene. This CDR3 region has 13 residues. CDR3 DNA: TGTGCCAGCAGTGAAGCGGCCCAAGAGACCCAGTACTTC. This codes for CASSEAAQETQYF.

This chain links TRBV5-6 with TRBJ1-1; D possibly corresponds to TRBD1 (5 bases). V dropped 0 bases and J dropped 2 bases, with 11 bases sitting between them. The CDR3 sequence is 15 residues long. From germline, CDR1 is SGHDT and CDR2 YYEEEE. Here the CDR3 reads CASSLAGGSNTEAFF. CDR3 in DNA: TGTGCCAGCAGCTTGGCCGGGGGATCAAACACTGAAGCTTTCTTT.

The genes are TRBV7-3 and TRBJ2-1; 9 bases line up with TRBD1. Germline V lookup: CDR1 SGHTA, CDR2 FQGTGA. This CDR3 spans 13 amino acids. Trimming at V came to 3 bases and at J to 8 bases, leaving 2 bases not matched to a gene. CDR3 protein: CASSFRTGDEQFF. As DNA, the CDR3 is TGTGCCAGCAGCTTTAGGACAGGGGATGAGCAGTTCTTC.

DNA of the CDR3: TGTGCCAGTTCCGGGACTACGTACCAAGAGACCCAGTACTTC. It encodes CASSGTTYQETQYF. The chain links TRBV19 to TRBJ2-5, with TRBD2 matching over 7 bases. Germline V CDR1 and CDR2: LNHDA, SQIVND (reference sequence). J lost 0 bases, V lost 8 bases, and 6 bases had no gene match. The CDR3 loop spans 14 amino acids.

The rearrangement uses TRBV7-6 and TRBJ1-3, with D possibly matching TRBD1 (5 bases). The length of the CDR3 is 16 residues. The germline V gene has CDR1 SGHVS and CDR2 FNYEAQ. Trimming stripped 4 bases from V and 3 bases from J, with 16 bases between. The DNA of the CDR3 is TGTGCCAGCAGCTATCCCCAAGGGGTGGGTGGAAACACCATATATTTT. Its protein product is CASSYPQGVGGNTIYF.

The chain combines TRBV5-1 with TRBJ2-5, with D maybe TRBD2 (6 bases). The germline V and J ends were trimmed by 0 bases and 2 bases, with 17 bases remaining between them. Germline-derived CDR1 and CDR2 are SGHRS and YFSETQ. This CDR3 has 17 residues. The CDR3 region has the DNA TGCGCCAGCAGCTTGGCCGTGGGAGGCCCCAATCAAGAGACCCAGTACTTC. This codes for CASSLAVGGPNQETQYF. Based on the CDR3 plus reference TRBV5-1 and TRBJ2-5, the full variable domain is KAGVTQTPRYLIKTRGQQVTLSCSPISGHRSVSWYQQTPGQGLQFLFEYFSETQRNKGNFPGRFSGRQFSNSRSEMNVSTLELGDSALYLCASSLAVGGPNQETQYFGPGTRLLVL.